This TCR beta chain was profiled in a study of blood T cells in healthy people across ages. A second PCR, run for roughly 6 to 11 cycles, used a sample-barcoded 5' primer plus a J-beta primer mix. TCRdb re-called the 5' RACE reads with MiXCR, one entry per CDR3 protein. The table shows approximately 580,000 distinct CDR3 sequences, with 24% occurring only once. Drawn from each donor were 8.5 to 10 milliliters of peripheral blood. This clonotype was found a few times. The V and J ends lost 3 bases and 8 bases respectively, with 17 bases between them. The germline CDR1 and CDR2 sequences are SGHTA and FQGNSA. CDR3 length: 15 residues. This sample was shared with a second study, whose subject was T cells of mothers and their children. As that report states: Related and unrelated pairs show TCR recombination output that thymic selection shapes similarly.

Sequencing was done on a sample of blood. This rearrangement joins TRBV7-2 to TRBJ2-1; D might be TRBD1 (8 bases). The TCR originated in a boy between 10 and 17 years old in good health. CDR3 nucleotide sequence: TGTGCCAGCAGCTTCAAACAGGGGGGGAGCCATGAGCAGTTCTTC. Translation gives CASSFKQGGSHEQFF.